This T cell receptor (beta chain) was found in a study of blood T cell repertoires in COVID-19. Study context: Acute and convalescent COVID-19 specimens originated in the United States, Italy and Spain.

Unmatched junction bases numbered 4, after V lost 2 bases and J lost 2 bases. There are 16 residues in the CDR3. Germline V gene sequence: CDR1 MGHRA, CDR2 YSYEKL. TCRdb's table, derived via immunoSEQ multiplex PCR, lists solely in-frame clones and lacks some. The sample has fewer than 350,000 clones, 85% seen once; the top ten hold approximately 3.8%. The V call is TRBV4-1, the J call TRBJ2-2; 8 bases map to TRBD1. Specimen: peripheral blood. The TCR sequence derives from a woman aged 45-65 years with active or convalescent COVID-19. The CDR3 DNA reads as TGCGCCAGCAGCCAAAGGACAGGGACTAACACCGGGGAGCTGTTTTTT. Translation gives CASSQRTGTNTGELFF.